Given below is one T cell receptor beta chain in context. The specificity of this receptor is unknown. Base qualities are not recorded, but no much larger clone differs from it by a single base. As encoded in the germline V gene, CDR1 is SNHLY while CDR2 is FYNNEI. V and J are truncated by 7 bases and 2 bases respectively, leaving an intervening sequence of 5 bases. Inclusive of the bounding cysteine and phenylalanine, the CDR3 is 11 residues long. The CDR3 DNA has 33 bases and is translated from base 1. This entry is derived from a study of blood T cell repertoires in COVID-19 (dated by TCRdb to the early 2020s). The study in broad terms: Samples covering the acute and convalescent phases of COVID-19 were provided by collaborators in the United States, Italy and Spain. The prospective study material was composed of cDNA or gDNA derived from T cells, B-cell-depleted T cells, or PBMCs. Deeply sampled blood TCRbeta repertoires from subjects exposed to, actively infected with, or recovered from COVID-19 were included in the dataset. The repertoires were released in a freely available public database intended as a resource for research on the immune response to SARS-CoV-2. Samples were obtained from the ongoing ImmuneRACE study (first 160 participants) and from 1,000 to 1,500 subjects provided by 6 global collaborators. The sample metadata nearly always contained a de-identified subject ID, COVID-19 status, age in years and sex. Where available, HLA class I and class II types were obtained from metadata supplied by the sample provider rather than from assay-based typing.

Whole blood was collected in K2EDTA tubes by collaborating institutions according to the institutions' own protocols. For TCRbeta analysis, collaborators shipped samples as frozen whole blood, isolated PBMCs, or DNA extracted from either of those sample types. The investigation overall reported the following: The amount of clinical and demographic metadata varied by source and participant and was provided uncurated.

TCRbeta CDR3 regions were amplified from genomic DNA using the immunoSEQ Assay, a bias-controlled multiplex PCR. Per the original workflow: Within the assay, amplification of reference gene primers was used to estimate how many nucleated cells each sample contained. To quantify the absolute abundance of each unique TCRbeta CDR3 rearrangement, sequence reads were collapsed and filtered. Productive Simpson clonality was computed per sample as the square root of Simpson's diversity index over productive rearrangements. Imported from immuneACCESS, the table was reduced by TCRdb to in-frame sequences with V and J called. These copies leave out some clones; in studies compared against another copy, an unresolved V gene accounts for under half, and the cause of the remainder is not known. The DNA was the basis for D and trimming; V, J and clone size are from that table. Present in this sample are about 81,000 clones, almost 90% of which were seen just once. Approximately 5.1% of the sample is held by the ten biggest clonotypes.

The chain joins TRBV2 to TRBJ1-2; TRBD1 is a possible D gene, resting on 5 matching bases. The sequenced material came from peripheral blood. The source of this sequence is a woman older than 75 with acute or convalescent COVID-19. The CDR3 amino acid sequence is: CASTGNYGYTF. DNA sequence: TGTGCCAGCACAGGGAACTATGGCTACACCTTC.